The 10 T cell receptor beta chains below all came from one sample that was sequenced in a study of blood T cells in healthy people across ages. Primed by a sample-barcoded 5' primer and a J-beta primer mix, a second PCR proceeded for roughly 6 to 12 cycles. TCRdb itself ran the 5' RACE reads through MiXCR, one entry per CDR3 protein. The sample records 1.8 million or so distinct CDR3 sequences, around 40% being singletons. Input material: blood. The source of these receptors is a human donor in good health.

V usage is TRBV12-3 or TRBV12-4 and J usage is TRBJ2-4; tentatively, D is TRBD1 or TRBD2 (5 bases each). The J call is in doubt because the DNA end fits TRBJ2-7 better. The CDR3 has 13 amino acids. CDR3 sequence: CASSFEGRFEQYF. As DNA, the CDR3 is TGTGCCAGCAGTTTCGAGGGGCGGTTCGAGCAGTACTTC.

The rearrangement joins TRBV5-1 to TRBJ2-1; a weak D match, TRBD1 (6 bases). Deletions cut 2 bases from V and 5 bases from J, with 14 bases between. The germline gives CDR1 SGHRS, CDR2 YFSETQ. This CDR3 comprises 15 residues. The CDR3 sequence is CASSFFHRDDNEQFF. For the CDR3, the DNA is TGCGCCAGCAGCTTTTTTCACAGGGACGACAATGAGCAGTTCTTC.

This chain connects TRBV7-9 to TRBJ1-5; D gene ambiguous. This CDR3 is built from 16 residues. Trimming took off 3 bases at V and 2 bases at J, with 14 bases between the two ends. Per germline, CDR1 SEHNR and CDR2 FQNEAQ (reference sequence). DNA for the CDR3: TGTGCCAGCAGCTTGGCAGGCCACGATGGCAATCAGCCCCAGCATTTT. Translating gives CASSLAGHDGNQPQHF.

V usage is TRBV10-3 and J usage is TRBJ2-1, with 7 bases lining up with TRBD2. The J call may not be correct, given that the DNA end is closer to TRBJ2-7. Per germline, CDR1 ENHRY and CDR2 SYGVKD. This CDR3 comprises 15 residues. The CDR3 DNA follows: TGTGCCATCAGGGGGGAGGGGAGCTCCTACAATGAGCAGTACTTC. This translates into CAIRGEGSSYNEQYF.

This clonotype showed up just a few times. The chain employs TRBV6-5 and TRBJ2-7, with D maybe TRBD2 (6 bases). Germline V lookup: CDR1 MNHEY, CDR2 SVGAGI. Trimming removed 4 bases from V and 6 bases from J, with 25 bases in between. The CDR3 contains 17 residues. The CDR3: CASSSTGTAAGGGEQYF. The CDR3 DNA follows: TGTGCCAGCAGTTCCACCGGGACTGCTGCAGGAGGCGGCGAGCAGTACTTC.

V is TRBV6-2 or TRBV6-3 and J is TRBJ2-7, with D perhaps given as TRBD1 or TRBD2 (5 bases each). The V end was cut by 2 bases, the J end by 1 base, with 12 bases between. From germline, CDR1 is MNHEY and CDR2 SVGEGT. The CDR3 runs 15 residues. CDR3 residues: CASSYGLWGSYEQYF. The CDR3 DNA reads TGTGCCAGCAGTTACGGCTTATGGGGGTCCTACGAGCAGTACTTC.

The gene calls are TRBV12-3 or TRBV12-4 and TRBJ1-1; D gene uncertain. The CDR3 consists of 13 residues. Between the trimmed V and J ends, which lost 6 bases and 2 bases, there was a span of 10 bases. The CDR3 protein is CASRYGLNTEAFF. The CDR3 bases are TGTGCCAGCAGATATGGACTCAACACTGAAGCTTTCTTT.

This clonotype was picked up a small number of times. V is TRBV5-1 and J is TRBJ1-2; tentatively, D is TRBD1 (6 bases). The CDR3 contains 14 residues. Trimming shortened V by 3 bases and J by 9 bases, and 18 bases separated the two germline ends. Germline V CDR1 and CDR2: SGHRS, YFSETQ. CDR3 nucleotide sequence: TGCGCCAGCAGCTCGACCCAGGGGAGGTTGAGCTACACCTTC. It is translated as CASSSTQGRLSYTF.

This clonotype was counted between two and nine times. Germline and junction disagree at one end, which may indicate a read error. The chain joins TRBV20-1 to TRBJ1-2; D call uncertain. Germline CDR1 DFQATT, CDR2 SNEGSKA (reference sequence). The CDR3 length is 15 residues. Written as DNA, the CDR3 is TGCAGTGCTAGAGATCGCGGGCAGAGAGCCTATGGCTGCACCTTC. This gives the protein CSARDRGQRAYGCTF.

The table lists this clonotype with a few counts. J is TRBJ2-7 and V is TRBV7-6; D is possibly TRBD2 (5 bases). V shed 4 bases and J shed 3 bases, with 13 bases lying between them. CDR3 length: 14 residues. Germline assignment: CDR1 SGHVS and CDR2 FNYEAQ. CDR3 amino acids: CASSSQDGNYEQYF. The CDR3 bases are TGTGCCAGCAGCTCCCAGGACGGGAACTACGAGCAGTACTTC. Full variable domain (missing parts from reference TRBV7-6 and TRBJ2-7): GAGVSQSPRYKVTKRGQDVALRCDPISGHVSLYWYRQALGQGPEFLTYFNYEAQQDKSGLPNDRFSAERPEGSISTLTIQRTEQRDSAMYRCASSSQDGNYEQYFGPGTRLTVT.